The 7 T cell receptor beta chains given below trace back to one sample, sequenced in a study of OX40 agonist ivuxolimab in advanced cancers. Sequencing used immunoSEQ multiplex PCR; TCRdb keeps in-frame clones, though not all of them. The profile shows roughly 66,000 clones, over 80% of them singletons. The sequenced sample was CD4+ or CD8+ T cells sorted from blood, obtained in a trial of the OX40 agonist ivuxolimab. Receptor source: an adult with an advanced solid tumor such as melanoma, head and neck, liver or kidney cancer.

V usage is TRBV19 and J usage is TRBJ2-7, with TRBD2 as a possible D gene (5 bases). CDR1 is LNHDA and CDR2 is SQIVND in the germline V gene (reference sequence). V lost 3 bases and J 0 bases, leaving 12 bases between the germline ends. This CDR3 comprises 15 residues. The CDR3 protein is CASSIEGSSSYEQYF. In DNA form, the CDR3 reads TGTGCCAGTAGTATTGAGGGCTCGAGCTCCTACGAGCAGTACTTC.

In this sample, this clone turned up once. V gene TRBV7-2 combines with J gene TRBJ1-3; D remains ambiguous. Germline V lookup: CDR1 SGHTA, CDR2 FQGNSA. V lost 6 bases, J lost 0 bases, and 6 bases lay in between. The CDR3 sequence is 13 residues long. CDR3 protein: CASSRSSGNTIYF. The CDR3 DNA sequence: TGTGCCAGCAGTCGTAGCTCTGGAAACACCATATATTTT. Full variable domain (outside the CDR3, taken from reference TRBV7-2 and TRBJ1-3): GAGVSQSPSNKVTEKGKDVELRCDPISGHTALYWYRQSLGQGLEFLIYFQGNSAPDKSGLPSDRFSAERTGGSVSTLTIQRTQQEDSAVYLCASSRSSGNTIYFGEGSWLTVV.

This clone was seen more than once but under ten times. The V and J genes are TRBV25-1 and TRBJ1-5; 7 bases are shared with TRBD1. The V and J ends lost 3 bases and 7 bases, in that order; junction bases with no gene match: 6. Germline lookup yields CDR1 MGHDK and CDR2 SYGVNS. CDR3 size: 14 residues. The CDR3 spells CASSDHGQAQPQHF. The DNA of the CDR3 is TGTGCCAGCAGTGATCACGGACAGGCCCAGCCCCAGCATTTT.

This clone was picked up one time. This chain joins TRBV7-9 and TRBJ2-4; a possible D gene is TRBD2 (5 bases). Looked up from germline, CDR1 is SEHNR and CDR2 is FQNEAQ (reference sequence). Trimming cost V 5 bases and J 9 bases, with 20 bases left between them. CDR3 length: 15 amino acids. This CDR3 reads CASSQDAEASGIQYF. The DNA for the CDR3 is TGTGCCAGCAGCCAAGATGCGGAGGCCAGCGGCATTCAGTACTTC.

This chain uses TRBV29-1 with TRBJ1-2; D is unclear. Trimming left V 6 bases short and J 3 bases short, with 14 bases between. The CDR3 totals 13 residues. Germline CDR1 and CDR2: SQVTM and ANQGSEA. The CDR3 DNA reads TGCAGCGTAGGGTTAACTAGGGACTATGGCTACACCTTC. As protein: CSVGLTRDYGYTF.

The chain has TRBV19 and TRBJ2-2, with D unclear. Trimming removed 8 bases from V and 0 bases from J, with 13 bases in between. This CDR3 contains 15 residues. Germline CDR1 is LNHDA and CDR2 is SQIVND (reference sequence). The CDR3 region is CASRLQDANTGELFF. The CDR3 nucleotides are TGTGCCAGTCGTCTCCAGGACGCGAACACCGGGGAGCTGTTTTTT.

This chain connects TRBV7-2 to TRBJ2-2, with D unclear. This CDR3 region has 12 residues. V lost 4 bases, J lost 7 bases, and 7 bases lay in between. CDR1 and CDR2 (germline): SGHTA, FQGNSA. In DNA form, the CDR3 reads TGTGCCAGCAGCTCGGTTGGCGGGGAGCTGTTTTTT. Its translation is CASSSVGGELFF.